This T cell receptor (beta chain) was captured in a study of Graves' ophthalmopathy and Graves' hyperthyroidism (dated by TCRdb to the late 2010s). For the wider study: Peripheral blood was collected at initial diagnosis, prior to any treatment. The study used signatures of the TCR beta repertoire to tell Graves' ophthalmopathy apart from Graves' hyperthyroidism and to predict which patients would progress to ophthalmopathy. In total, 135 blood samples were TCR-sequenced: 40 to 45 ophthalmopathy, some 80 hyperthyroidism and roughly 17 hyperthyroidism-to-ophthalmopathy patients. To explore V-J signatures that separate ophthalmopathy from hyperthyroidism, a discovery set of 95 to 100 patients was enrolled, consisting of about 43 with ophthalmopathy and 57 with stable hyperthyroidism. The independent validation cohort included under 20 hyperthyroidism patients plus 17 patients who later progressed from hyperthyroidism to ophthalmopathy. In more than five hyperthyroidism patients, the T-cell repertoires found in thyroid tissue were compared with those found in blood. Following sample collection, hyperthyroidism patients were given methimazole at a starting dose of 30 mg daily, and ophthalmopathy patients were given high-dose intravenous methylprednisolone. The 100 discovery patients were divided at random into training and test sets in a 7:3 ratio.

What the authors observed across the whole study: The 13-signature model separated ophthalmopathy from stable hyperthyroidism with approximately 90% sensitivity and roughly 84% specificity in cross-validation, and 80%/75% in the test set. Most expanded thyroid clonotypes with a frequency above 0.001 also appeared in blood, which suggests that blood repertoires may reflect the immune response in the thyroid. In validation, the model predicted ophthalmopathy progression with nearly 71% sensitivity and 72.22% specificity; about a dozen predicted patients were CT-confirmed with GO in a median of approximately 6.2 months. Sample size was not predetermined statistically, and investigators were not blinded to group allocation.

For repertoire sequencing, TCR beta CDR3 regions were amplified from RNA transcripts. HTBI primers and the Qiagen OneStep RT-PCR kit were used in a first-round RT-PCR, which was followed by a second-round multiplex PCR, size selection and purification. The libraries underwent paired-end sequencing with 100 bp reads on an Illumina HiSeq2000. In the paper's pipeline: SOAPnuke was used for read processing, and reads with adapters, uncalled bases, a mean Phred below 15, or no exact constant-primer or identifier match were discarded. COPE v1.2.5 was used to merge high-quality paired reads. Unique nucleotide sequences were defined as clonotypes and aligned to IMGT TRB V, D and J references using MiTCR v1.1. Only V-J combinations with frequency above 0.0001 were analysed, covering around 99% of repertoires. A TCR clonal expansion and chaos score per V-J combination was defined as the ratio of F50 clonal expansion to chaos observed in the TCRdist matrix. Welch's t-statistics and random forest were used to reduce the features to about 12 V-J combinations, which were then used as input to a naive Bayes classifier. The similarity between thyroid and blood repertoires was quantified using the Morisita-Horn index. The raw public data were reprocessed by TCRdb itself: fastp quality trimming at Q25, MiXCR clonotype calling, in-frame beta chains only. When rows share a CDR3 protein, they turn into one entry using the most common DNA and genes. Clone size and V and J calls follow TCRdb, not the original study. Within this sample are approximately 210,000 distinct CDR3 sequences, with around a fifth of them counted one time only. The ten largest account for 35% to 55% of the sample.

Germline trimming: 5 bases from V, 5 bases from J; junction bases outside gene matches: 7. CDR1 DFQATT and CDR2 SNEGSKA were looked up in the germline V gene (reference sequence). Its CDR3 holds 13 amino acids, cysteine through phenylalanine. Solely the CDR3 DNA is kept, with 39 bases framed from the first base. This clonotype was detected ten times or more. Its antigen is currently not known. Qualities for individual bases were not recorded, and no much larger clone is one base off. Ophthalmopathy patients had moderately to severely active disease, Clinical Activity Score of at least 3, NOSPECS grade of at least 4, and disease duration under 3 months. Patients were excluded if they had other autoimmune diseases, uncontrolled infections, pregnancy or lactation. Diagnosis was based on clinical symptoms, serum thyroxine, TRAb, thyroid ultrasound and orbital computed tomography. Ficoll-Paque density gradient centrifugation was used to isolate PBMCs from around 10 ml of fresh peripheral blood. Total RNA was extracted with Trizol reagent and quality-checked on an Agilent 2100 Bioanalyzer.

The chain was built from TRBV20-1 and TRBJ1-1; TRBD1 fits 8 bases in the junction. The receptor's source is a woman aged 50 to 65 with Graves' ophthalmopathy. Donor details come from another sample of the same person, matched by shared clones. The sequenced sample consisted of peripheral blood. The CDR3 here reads CSAVGQGVTEAFF. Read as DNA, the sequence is TGCAGTGCTGTCGGACAGGGAGTTACTGAAGCTTTCTTT.